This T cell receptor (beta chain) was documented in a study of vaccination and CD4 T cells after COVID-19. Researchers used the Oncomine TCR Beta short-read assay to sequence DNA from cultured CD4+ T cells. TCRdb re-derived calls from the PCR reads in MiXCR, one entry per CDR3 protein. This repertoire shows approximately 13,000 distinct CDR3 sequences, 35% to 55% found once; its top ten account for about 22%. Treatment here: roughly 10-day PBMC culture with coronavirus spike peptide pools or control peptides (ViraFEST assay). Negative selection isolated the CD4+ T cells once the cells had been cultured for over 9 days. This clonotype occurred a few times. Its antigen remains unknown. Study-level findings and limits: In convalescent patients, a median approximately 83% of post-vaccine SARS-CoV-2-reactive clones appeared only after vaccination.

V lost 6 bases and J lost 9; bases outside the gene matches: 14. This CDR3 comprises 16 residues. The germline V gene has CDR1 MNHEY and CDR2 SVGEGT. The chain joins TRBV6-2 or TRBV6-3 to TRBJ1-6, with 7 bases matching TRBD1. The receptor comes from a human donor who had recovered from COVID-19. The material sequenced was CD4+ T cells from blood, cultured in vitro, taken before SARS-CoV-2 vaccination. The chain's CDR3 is CASRSPGQTVVSPLHF. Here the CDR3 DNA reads TGTGCCAGCAGATCACCGGGACAGACTGTAGTTTCACCCCTCCACTTT.